The source of this TCR beta chain is a study of OX40 agonist ivuxolimab in advanced cancers. At the level of the study: Patients were given ivuxolimab, an antibody that agonizes OX40 (CD134). Enrolled patients in dose escalation had cancers that were hepatocellular carcinoma, melanoma, renal cell or head and neck cancer. Notes on the study in general: Researchers report that CD8+ T cells had, on average, more expanded clones than CD4+. Researchers did not establish what antigens the expanded peripheral T cells target.

Worth noting for this clone: Antigen: not known.

Germline V CDR1 and CDR2: KGHSH, LQKENI. This CDR3 spans 12 amino acids. Trimming removed 0 bases at V and 2 bases at J, with 0 bases between. Assay: immunoSEQ multiplex PCR; the TCRdb copy retains only in-frame clones and omits some. Of about 89,000 clones in the sample, roughly 90% are singletons; the top ten hold around 0.3%. The input for sequencing was CD4+ or CD8+ T cells sorted from blood, taken in a trial of the OX40 agonist ivuxolimab. The chain is built from TRBV18 and TRBJ2-3, with D unclear. The source is an adult with an advanced solid tumor such as melanoma, head and neck, liver or kidney cancer. CDR3: CASSPPTDTQYF. The CDR3 DNA follows: TGTGCCAGCTCACCACCCACAGATACGCAGTATTTT.